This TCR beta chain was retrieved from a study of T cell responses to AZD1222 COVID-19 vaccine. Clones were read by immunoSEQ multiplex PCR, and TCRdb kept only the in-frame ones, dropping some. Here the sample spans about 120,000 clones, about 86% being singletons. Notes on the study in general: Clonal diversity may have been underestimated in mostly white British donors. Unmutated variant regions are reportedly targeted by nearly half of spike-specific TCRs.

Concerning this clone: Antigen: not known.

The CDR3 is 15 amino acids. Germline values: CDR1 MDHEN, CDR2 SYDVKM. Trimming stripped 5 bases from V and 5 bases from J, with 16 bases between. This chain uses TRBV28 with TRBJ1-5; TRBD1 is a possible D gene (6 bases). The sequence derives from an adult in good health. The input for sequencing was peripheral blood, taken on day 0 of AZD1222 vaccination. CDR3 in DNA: TGTGCCAGCAGTGCCGGGACAAGGGGGGATCAGCCCCAGCATTTT. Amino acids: CASSAGTRGDQPQHF.